This entry is about one T cell receptor (beta chain). Generated by immunoSEQ multiplex PCR, the TCRdb table keeps only in-frame clones and is missing some. The sample holds about 340,000 clones, approximately 83% seen once. The data derive from a study of blood T cell repertoires in COVID-19. Study-wide background: T cells, B-cell-depleted T cells, or PBMCs provided the cDNA or gDNA that served as material.

Germline CDR1 reads LGHDT; CDR2 reads YNNKEL (reference sequence). V was pared by 0 bases and J by 1 base, with 6 bases of the junction left unmatched. The CDR3 is 17 amino acids. This TCR derives from a woman between 40 and 55 years old with acute COVID-19. The V call is TRBV3-1 (or the pseudogene TRBV3-2), the J call TRBJ2-5; 9 nucleotides align to TRBD1. The sample taken for sequencing was PBMCs or T cells enriched from blood (not recorded which). The DNA of the CDR3 is TGTGCCAGCAGCCAAGATTGGGGGACAGGGCGCCAAGAGACCCAGTACTTC. Translated, it gives CASSQDWGTGRQETQYF.